Listed below are T cell receptor beta chains from one sample, sequenced in a study of T cells in Graves' hyperthyroidism and ophthalmopathy. Each CDR3 protein is one row after TCRdb ran MiXCR on the multiplex PCR reads. The sample has nearly 600,000 distinct CDR3 sequences; 13% to 15% are singletons. Specimen: blood. These receptors came from a woman aged 18 to 35 with Graves' ophthalmopathy. Both conserved end residues are part of each CDR3. D genes are given only for firm matches. Where a row states a size, it is once, few, many or the class of an expanded clone; other rows omit it.

CDR3aa: CASSLRRVAEADTQYF
CDR3nt: TGTGCCAGCAGCTTACGCCGGGTAGCCGAGGCAGATACGCAGTATTTT
len: 16
j_gene: TRBJ2-3
v_gene: TRBV7-9
d_gene: NA
abundance: many

CDR3aa: CSARDLETYEQYF
CDR3nt: TGCAGTGCTAGAGATCTAGAAACCTACGAGCAGTACTTC
len: 13
j_gene: TRBJ2-7
v_gene: TRBV20-1
d_gene: NA
abundance: many

CDR3aa: CASSLNSGQLSYEQYF
CDR3nt: TGTGCCAGCAGCCTAAACTCCGGACAGCTTTCCTACGAGCAGTACTTC
len: 16
j_gene: TRBJ2-7
v_gene: TRBV12-3/TRBV12-4
d_gene: NA
abundance: many

CDR3aa: CAISGPSDRASSSTDTQYF
CDR3nt: TGTGCCATCAGTGGTCCCTCGGACAGGGCAAGTTCTAGCACAGATACGCAGTATTTT
len: 19
j_gene: TRBJ2-3
v_gene: TRBV10-3
d_gene: TRBD1
abundance: NA

CDR3aa: CASSSLQGGSSYEQYF
CDR3nt: TGCGCCAGCAGTTCGCTTCAGGGTGGAAGCTCCTACGAGCAGTACTTC
len: 16
j_gene: TRBJ2-7
v_gene: TRBV5-1
d_gene: NA
abundance: NA

CDR3aa: CAGTSSYNEQFF
CDR3nt: TGTGCGGGCACGAGCTCCTACAATGAGCAGTTCTTC
len: 12
j_gene: TRBJ2-1
v_gene: TRBV30
d_gene: NA
abundance: NA

CDR3aa: CASSRTGGQGWGYGYTF
CDR3nt: TGTGCCAGCAGCCGGACAGGCGGCCAGGGGTGGGGCTATGGCTACACCTTC
len: 17
j_gene: TRBJ1-2
v_gene: TRBV6-1
d_gene: TRBD1
abundance: NA

CDR3aa: CASSRIPGLRIPKGYGYTF
CDR3nt: TGTGCCAGCAGTAGAATCCCGGGCCTCCGGATCCCCAAGGGCTATGGCTACACCTTC
len: 19
j_gene: TRBJ1-2
v_gene: TRBV4-2
d_gene: NA
abundance: few

CDR3aa: CAISTGQGGYNEQFF
CDR3nt: TGTGCCATCAGTACAGGACAGGGAGGGTACAATGAGCAGTTCTTC
len: 15
j_gene: TRBJ2-1
v_gene: TRBV10-3
d_gene: NA
abundance: many

CDR3aa: CASSIRGGSYNEQFF
CDR3nt: TGTGCCAGTAGTATCAGGGGCGGCTCCTACAATGAGCAGTTCTTC
len: 15
j_gene: TRBJ2-1
v_gene: TRBV19
d_gene: NA
abundance: NA

CDR3aa: CASSPDKGLGFF
CDR3nt: TGTGCCAGCAGCCCTGACAAGGGGTTGGGGTTCTTT
len: 12
j_gene: TRBJ1-1
v_gene: TRBV7-2
d_gene: NA
abundance: few

CDR3aa: CASGPPGTSGKDTQYF
CDR3nt: TGTGCCAGCGGTCCCCCCGGGACTAGCGGGAAAGATACGCAGTATTTT
len: 16
j_gene: TRBJ2-3
v_gene: TRBV28
d_gene: TRBD2
abundance: NA

CDR3aa: CASSLNGRTEAFF
CDR3nt: TGTGCCAGCAGTTTGAATGGGAGAACTGAAGCTTTCTTT
len: 13
j_gene: TRBJ1-1
v_gene: TRBV27
d_gene: NA
abundance: many

CDR3aa: CASSGDRVGFAYNEQFF
CDR3nt: TGTGCCAGCAGTGGGGATAGGGTGGGGTTTGCCTACAATGAGCAGTTCTTC
len: 17
j_gene: TRBJ2-1
v_gene: TRBV25-1
d_gene: NA
abundance: NA

CDR3aa: CASSSSYYEQYF
CDR3nt: TGTGCCAGCAGTTCTTCCTACTACGAGCAGTACTTC
len: 12
j_gene: TRBJ2-7
v_gene: TRBV12-3/TRBV12-4
d_gene: NA
abundance: many

CDR3aa: CASSLGTGPQETQYF
CDR3nt: TGTGCCAGCAGTTTAGGGACAGGGCCCCAAGAGACCCAGTACTTC
len: 15
j_gene: TRBJ2-5
v_gene: TRBV12-3/TRBV12-4
d_gene: TRBD1
abundance: many

CDR3aa: CSAREYPSYNSPLHF
CDR3nt: TGCAGTGCTAGGGAGTATCCCTCCTATAATTCACCCCTCCACTTT
len: 15
j_gene: TRBJ1-6
v_gene: TRBV20-1
d_gene: NA
abundance: NA

CDR3aa: CASSTGRGQGTDTQYF
CDR3nt: TGTGCCAGCAGCACCGGGAGGGGACAGGGCACAGATACGCAGTATTTT
len: 16
j_gene: TRBJ2-3
v_gene: TRBV28
d_gene: NA
abundance: NA

CDR3aa: CATSETGVLSNQPQHF
CDR3nt: TGTGCCACCAGTGAGACAGGGGTACTTAGCAATCAGCCCCAGCATTTT
len: 16
j_gene: TRBJ1-5
v_gene: TRBV24-1
d_gene: TRBD1
abundance: NA

CDR3aa: CASTGLAGITDTQYF
CDR3nt: TGTGCCAGCACCGGGCTAGCGGGGATCACAGATACGCAGTATTTT
len: 15
j_gene: TRBJ2-3
v_gene: TRBV5-4
d_gene: TRBD2
abundance: NA

CDR3aa: CASSFRGPPYEQYF
CDR3nt: TGTGCCAGCAGTTTTAGGGGACCACCCTACGAGCAGTACTTC
len: 14
j_gene: TRBJ2-7
v_gene: TRBV28
d_gene: NA
abundance: many

CDR3aa: CASSPPSGLAGDPYEQYF
CDR3nt: TGTGCCAGCTCACCACCCAGTGGACTAGCGGGAGATCCCTACGAGCAGTACTTC
len: 18
j_gene: TRBJ2-7
v_gene: TRBV7-2
d_gene: TRBD2
abundance: NA

CDR3aa: CSADATSGRASYEQYF
CDR3nt: TGCAGTGCTGACGCGACTAGCGGGAGAGCCTCCTACGAGCAGTACTTC
len: 16
j_gene: TRBJ2-7
v_gene: TRBV20-1
d_gene: TRBD2
abundance: few

CDR3aa: CASSSDRDREYGYTF
CDR3nt: TGTGCCAGCAGCTCCGACCGGGACAGGGAATATGGCTACACCTTC
len: 15
j_gene: TRBJ1-2
v_gene: TRBV7-9
d_gene: TRBD1
abundance: NA

CDR3aa: CSATRLTGANVLTF
CDR3nt: TGCAGTGCTACCCGCCTCACTGGGGCCAACGTCCTGACTTTC
len: 14
j_gene: TRBJ2-6
v_gene: TRBV20-1
d_gene: NA
abundance: few

CDR3aa: CSARDAGGSLRPYEQYF
CDR3nt: TGCAGTGCTAGAGATGCGGGAGGGTCGTTGAGGCCCTACGAGCAGTACTTC
len: 17
j_gene: TRBJ2-7
v_gene: TRBV20-1
d_gene: TRBD2
abundance: few